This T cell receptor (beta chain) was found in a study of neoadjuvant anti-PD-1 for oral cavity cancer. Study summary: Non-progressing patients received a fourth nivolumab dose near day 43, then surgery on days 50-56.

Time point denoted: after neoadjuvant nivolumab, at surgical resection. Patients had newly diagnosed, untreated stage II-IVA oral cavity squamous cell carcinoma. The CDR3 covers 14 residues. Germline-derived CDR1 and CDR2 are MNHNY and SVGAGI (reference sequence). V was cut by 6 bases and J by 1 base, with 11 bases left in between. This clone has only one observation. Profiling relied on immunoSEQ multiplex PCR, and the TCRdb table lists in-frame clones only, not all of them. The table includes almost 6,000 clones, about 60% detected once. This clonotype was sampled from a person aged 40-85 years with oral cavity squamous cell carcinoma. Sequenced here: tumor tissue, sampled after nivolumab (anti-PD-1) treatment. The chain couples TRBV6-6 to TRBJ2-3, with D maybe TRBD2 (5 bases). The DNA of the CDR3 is TGTGCCAGCAGCCCCGGGCGGGGCACAGATACGCAGTATTTT. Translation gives CASSPGRGTDTQYF.